Described below is a single T cell receptor beta chain sequence and its context. Its target is unknown. TCRdb's copy holds only in-frame clones and misses some; the assay was immunoSEQ multiplex PCR. The sample consists of 90,000 to 120,000 clones, about 92% of them appearing once. This sample was taken from a study of T cell responses to AZD1222 COVID-19 vaccine. The overall study: Analyses pooled second doses at about 4 or about 12 weeks. General observations from the study: The study found vaccine-associated CD4 TCRs spanning spike, dominant at 160-218 and 743-854.

Germline V gene data show CDR1 as SGHTA and CDR2 as FQGNSA. Trimming pared 5 bases from V and 4 bases from J, leaving 9 bases between. This CDR3 has 13 residues. This TCR was sampled from an adult in good health. Sample: peripheral blood, taken on day 0 of AZD1222 vaccination. The J gene is TRBJ1-5, the V gene TRBV7-2; tentatively, D is TRBD1 (5 bases). The CDR3, as DNA: TGTGCCAGCAGCAAACAGGAGAATCAGCCCCAGCATTTT. Protein sequence: CASSKQENQPQHF. The entire variable domain, with the rest obtained from reference TRBV7-2 and TRBJ1-5, is as follows: GAGVSQSPSNKVTEKGKDVELRCDPISGHTALYWYRQSLGQGLEFLIYFQGNSAPDKSGLPSDRFSAERTGGSVSTLTIQRTQQEDSAVYLCASSKQENQPQHFGDGTRLSIL.